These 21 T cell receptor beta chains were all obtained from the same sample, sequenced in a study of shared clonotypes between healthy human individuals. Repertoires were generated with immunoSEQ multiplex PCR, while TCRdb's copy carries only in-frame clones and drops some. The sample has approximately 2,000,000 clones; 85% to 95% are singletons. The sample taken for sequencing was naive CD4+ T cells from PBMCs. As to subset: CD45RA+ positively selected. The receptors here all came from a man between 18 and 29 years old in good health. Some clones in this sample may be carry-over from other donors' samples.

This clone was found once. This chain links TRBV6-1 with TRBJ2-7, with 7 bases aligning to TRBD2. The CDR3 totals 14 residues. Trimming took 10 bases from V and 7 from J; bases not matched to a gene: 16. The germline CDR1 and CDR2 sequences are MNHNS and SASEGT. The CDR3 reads CATIPPGGVGEQYF. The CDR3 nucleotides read TGTGCCACGATCCCACCGGGGGGAGTTGGGGAGCAGTACTTC.

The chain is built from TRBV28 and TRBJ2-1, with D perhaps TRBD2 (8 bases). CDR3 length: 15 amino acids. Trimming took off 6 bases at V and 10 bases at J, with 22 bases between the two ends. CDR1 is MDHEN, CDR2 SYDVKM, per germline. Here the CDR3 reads CASSWDRASGLEQFF. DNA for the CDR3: TGTGCCAGCAGCTGGGACAGAGCTAGCGGGCTGGAGCAGTTCTTC.

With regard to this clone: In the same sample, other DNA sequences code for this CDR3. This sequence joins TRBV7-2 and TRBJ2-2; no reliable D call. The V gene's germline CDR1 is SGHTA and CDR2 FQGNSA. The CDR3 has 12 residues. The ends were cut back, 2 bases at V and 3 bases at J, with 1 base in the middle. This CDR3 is CASSLYTGELFF. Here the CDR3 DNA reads TGTGCCAGCAGCTTATACACCGGGGAGCTGTTTTTT.

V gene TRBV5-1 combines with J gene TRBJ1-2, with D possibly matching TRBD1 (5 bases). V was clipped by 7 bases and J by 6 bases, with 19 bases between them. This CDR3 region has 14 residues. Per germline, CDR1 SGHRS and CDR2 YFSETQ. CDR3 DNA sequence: TGCGCCAGCGGGGGAGGAACGACGCTTAATGGCTACACCTTC. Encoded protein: CASGGGTTLNGYTF.

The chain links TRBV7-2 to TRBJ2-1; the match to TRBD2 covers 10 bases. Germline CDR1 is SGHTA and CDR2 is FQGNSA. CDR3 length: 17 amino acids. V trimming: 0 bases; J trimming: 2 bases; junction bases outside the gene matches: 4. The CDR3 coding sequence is TGTGCCAGCAGCTTAGCGAGGCTAGCGGGAGCCTACAATGAGCAGTTCTTC. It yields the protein CASSLARLAGAYNEQFF. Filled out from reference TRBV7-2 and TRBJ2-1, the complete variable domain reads GAGVSQSPSNKVTEKGKDVELRCDPISGHTALYWYRQSLGQGLEFLIYFQGNSAPDKSGLPSDRFSAERTGGSVSTLTIQRTQQEDSAVYLCASSLARLAGAYNEQFFGPGTRLTVL.

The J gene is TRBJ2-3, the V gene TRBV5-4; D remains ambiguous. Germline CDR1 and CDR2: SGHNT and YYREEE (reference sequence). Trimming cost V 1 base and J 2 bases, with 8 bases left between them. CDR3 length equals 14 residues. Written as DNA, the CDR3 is TGTGCCAGCAGCTTGTTTGGTTCCACAGATACGCAGTATTTT. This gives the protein CASSLFGSTDTQYF.

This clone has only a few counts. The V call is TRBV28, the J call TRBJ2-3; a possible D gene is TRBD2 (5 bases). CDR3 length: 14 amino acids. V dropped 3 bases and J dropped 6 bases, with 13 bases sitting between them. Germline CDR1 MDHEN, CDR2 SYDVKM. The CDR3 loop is CASSLTPRRDTQYF. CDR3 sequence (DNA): TGTGCCAGCAGTTTGACACCAAGGAGGGATACGCAGTATTTT.

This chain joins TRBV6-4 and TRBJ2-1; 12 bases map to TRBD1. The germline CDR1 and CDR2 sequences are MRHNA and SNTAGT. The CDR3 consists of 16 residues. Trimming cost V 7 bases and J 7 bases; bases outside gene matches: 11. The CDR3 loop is CASMGPGTGGVNEQFF. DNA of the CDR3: TGTGCCAGCATGGGGCCCGGGACAGGGGGCGTAAATGAGCAGTTCTTC.

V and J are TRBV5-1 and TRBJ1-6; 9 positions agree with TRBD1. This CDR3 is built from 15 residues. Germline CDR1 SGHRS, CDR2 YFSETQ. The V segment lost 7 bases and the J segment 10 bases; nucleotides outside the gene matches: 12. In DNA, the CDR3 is TGCGCCAGCTCCCCGACGGGACAGGGAACGTCACCCCTCCACTTT. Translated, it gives CASSPTGQGTSPLHF.

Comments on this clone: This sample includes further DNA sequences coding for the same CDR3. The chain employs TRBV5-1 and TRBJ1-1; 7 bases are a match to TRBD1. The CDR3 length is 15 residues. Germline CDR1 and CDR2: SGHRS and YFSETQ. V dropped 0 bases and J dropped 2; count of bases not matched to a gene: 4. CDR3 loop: CASSLEGGSNTEAFF. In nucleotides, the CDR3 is TGCGCCAGCAGCTTGGAAGGGGGCAGCAACACTGAAGCTTTCTTT.

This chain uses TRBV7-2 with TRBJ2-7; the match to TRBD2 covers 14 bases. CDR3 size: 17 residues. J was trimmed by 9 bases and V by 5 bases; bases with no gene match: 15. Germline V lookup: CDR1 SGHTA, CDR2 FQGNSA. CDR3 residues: CASSPKPGTSGRIRQYF. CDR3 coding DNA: TGTGCCAGCAGCCCCAAGCCAGGGACTAGCGGGAGAATACGGCAGTACTTC.

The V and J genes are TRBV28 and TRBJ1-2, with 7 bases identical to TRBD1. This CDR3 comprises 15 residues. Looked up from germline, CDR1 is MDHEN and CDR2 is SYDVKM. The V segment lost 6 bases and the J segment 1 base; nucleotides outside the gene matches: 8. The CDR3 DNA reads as TGTGCCAGCAGCCCACCGACAGGGAGTAACTATGGCTACACCTTC. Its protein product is CASSPPTGSNYGYTF.

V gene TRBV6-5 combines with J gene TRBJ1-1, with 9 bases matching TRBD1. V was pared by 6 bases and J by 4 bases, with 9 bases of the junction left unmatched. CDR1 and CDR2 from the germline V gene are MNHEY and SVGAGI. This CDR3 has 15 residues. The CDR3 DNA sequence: TGTGCCAGCAGCTACCAGACAGGGGGAGTCACTGAAGCTTTCTTT. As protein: CASSYQTGGVTEAFF.

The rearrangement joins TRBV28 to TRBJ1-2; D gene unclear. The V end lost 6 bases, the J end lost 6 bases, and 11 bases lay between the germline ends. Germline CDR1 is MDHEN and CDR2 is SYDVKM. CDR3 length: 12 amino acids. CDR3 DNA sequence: TGTGCCAGCAGAGAAAGGGAGGATGGCTACACCTTC. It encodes CASREREDGYTF.

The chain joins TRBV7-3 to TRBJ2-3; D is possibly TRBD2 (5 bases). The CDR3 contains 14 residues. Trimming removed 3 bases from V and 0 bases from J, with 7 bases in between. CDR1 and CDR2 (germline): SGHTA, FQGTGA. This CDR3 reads CASSFGGSTDTQYF. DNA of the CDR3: TGTGCCAGCAGCTTCGGCGGGAGCACAGATACGCAGTATTTT.

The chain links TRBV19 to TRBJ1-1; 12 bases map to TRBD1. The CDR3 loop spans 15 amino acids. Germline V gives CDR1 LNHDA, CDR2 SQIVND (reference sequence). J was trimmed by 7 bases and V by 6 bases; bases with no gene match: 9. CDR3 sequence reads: CASRTAGTGGGEAFF. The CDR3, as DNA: TGTGCCAGTAGAACAGCCGGGACAGGGGGCGGTGAAGCTTTCTTT.

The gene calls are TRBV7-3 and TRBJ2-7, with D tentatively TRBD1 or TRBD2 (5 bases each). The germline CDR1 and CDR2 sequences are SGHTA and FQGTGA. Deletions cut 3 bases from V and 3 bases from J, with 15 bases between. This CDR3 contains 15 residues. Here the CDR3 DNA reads TGTGCCAGCAGCTTCTGGGACCCAAAGATCTACGAGCAGTACTTC. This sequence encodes CASSFWDPKIYEQYF.

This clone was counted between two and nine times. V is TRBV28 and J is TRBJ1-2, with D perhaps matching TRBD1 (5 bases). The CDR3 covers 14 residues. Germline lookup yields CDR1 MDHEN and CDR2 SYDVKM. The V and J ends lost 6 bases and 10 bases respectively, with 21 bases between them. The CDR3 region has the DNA TGTGCCAGCAGATCGGGACCGACTACGGTAATCTACACCTTC. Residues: CASRSGPTTVIYTF.

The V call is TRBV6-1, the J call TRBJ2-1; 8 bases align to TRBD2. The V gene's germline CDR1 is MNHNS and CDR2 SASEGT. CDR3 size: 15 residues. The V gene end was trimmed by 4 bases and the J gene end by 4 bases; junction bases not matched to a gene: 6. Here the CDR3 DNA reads TGTGCCAGCAGTGCCGAGCGGGGGAGTTACAATGAGCAGTTCTTC. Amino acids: CASSAERGSYNEQFF.

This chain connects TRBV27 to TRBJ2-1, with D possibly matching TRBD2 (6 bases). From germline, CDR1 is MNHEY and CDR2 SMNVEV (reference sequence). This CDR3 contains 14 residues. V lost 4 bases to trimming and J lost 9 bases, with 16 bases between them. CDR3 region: CASSSIRPGLEQFF. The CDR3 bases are TGTGCCAGCAGTTCCATTCGGCCGGGACTTGAGCAGTTCTTC.

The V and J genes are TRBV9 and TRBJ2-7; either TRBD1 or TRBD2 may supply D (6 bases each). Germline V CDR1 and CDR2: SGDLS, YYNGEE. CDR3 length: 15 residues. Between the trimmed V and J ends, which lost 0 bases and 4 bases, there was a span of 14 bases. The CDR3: CASSVDGGLRYEQYF. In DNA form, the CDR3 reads TGTGCCAGCAGCGTAGATGGGGGGCTCCGATACGAGCAGTACTTC. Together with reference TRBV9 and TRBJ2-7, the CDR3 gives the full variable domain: DSGVTQTPKHLITATGQRVTLRCSPRSGDLSVYWYQQSLDQGLQFLIQYYNGEERAKGNILERFSAQQFPDLHSELNLSSLELGDSALYFCASSVDGGLRYEQYFGPGTRLTVT.